The entry that follows covers one T cell receptor (beta chain) sequence. The antigen remains unidentified. The repertoire was sequenced with immunoSEQ multiplex PCR; TCRdb's copy has only in-frame clones and lacks some. Of about 110,000 clones in the sample, roughly 90% were seen once. This entry comes from a study of cytomegalovirus exposure and HLA in healthy donors. This CDR3 has 15 amino acids. The germline CDR1 and CDR2 sequences are SGHTA and FQGNSA. V lost 2 bases and J 5 bases, leaving 16 bases between the germline ends. Study results and caveats: Rare TCR sequences dominated, though some public TCRs recurred in many donors.

Sequenced material: PBMCs. This chain connects TRBV7-2 to TRBJ2-7; tentative D call: TRBD1 (5 bases). The clonotype originates from a woman in her twenties or thirties in good health and CMV-seropositive. The CDR3 protein is CASSLIRAPPHEQYF. The CDR3 region has the DNA TGTGCCAGCAGCTTAATCAGGGCCCCCCCCCACGAGCAGTACTTC.